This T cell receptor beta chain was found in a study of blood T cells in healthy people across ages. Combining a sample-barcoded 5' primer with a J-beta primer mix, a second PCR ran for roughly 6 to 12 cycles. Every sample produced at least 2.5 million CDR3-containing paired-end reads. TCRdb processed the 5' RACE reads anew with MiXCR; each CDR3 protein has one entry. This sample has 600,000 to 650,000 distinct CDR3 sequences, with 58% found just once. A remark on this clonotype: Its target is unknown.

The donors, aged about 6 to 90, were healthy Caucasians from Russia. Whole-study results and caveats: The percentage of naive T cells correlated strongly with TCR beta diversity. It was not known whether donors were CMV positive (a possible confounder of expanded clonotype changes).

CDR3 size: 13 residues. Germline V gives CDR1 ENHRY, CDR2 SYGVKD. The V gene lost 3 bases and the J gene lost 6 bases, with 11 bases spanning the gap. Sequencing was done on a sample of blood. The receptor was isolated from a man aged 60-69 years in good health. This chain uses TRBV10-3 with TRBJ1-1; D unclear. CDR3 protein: CAISEGEGAEAFF. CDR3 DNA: TGTGCCATCAGTGAAGGCGAAGGCGCTGAAGCTTTCTTT.